These T cell receptor beta chains were read from a single sample in a study of Tregs in tolerant kidney transplant recipients. Data came from immunoSEQ multiplex PCR; TCRdb stores just in-frame clones and leaves some out. The sample carries hundreds of thousands of clones, 80% to 85% recorded once. Sample: CD4+ T cells from blood. The source of these receptors is a human donor in good health. Both conserved end residues are part of each CDR3. D genes are given only for firm matches. Clone sizes are given selectively: once, few, many, or a class where the clone is expanded.

v_call	j_call	clone_size	d_call	cdr3_aa	cdr3_nt
TRBV4-2	TRBJ2-2	.	.	CASSQERVLNTGELFF	TGTGCCAGCAGCCAAGAGCGGGTCTTGAACACCGGGGAGCTGTTTTTT
TRBV7-9	TRBJ1-2	.	.	CASSLNLYGSGGYTF	TGTGCCAGCAGCTTAAATCTGTATGGTTCTGGTGGCTACACCTTC
TRBV30	TRBJ1-5	.	.	CAWSEGSYQPQHF	TGTGCCTGGAGTGAAGGGTCGTATCAGCCCCAGCATTTT
TRBV6-1	TRBJ1-4	.	.	CASSEGTGRNEKLFF	TGTGCCAGCAGTGAGGGAACAGGAAGAAATGAAAAACTGTTTTTT
TRBV2	TRBJ2-1	.	TRBD2	CAGRGLAGANEQFF	TGTGCCGGCAGGGGACTAGCGGGGGCCAATGAGCAGTTCTTC
TRBV6-5	TRBJ1-1	once	TRBD1	CASNLDRVNTEAFF	TGTGCCAGCAACCTGGACAGGGTGAACACTGAAGCTTTCTTT
TRBV6-4	TRBJ1-1	.	.	CASKLHQDRNTEAFF	TGTGCCAGCAAGTTACACCAGGACAGGAACACTGAAGCTTTCTTT
TRBV5-5	TRBJ2-1	once	TRBD2	CASSQQREWGNEQFF	TGTGCCAGCAGCCAGCAGCGGGAGTGGGGGAATGAGCAGTTCTTC
TRBV5-1	TRBJ2-1	.	.	CASSLGGPYNEQFF	TGCGCCAGCAGCTTGGGCGGACCGTACAATGAGCAGTTCTTC
TRBV4-2	TRBJ2-1	.	TRBD2	CASSLAVGYNEQFF	TGTGCCAGTTCCCTAGCGGTCGGCTACAATGAGCAGTTCTTC
TRBV5-1	TRBJ2-7	.	TRBD2	CASSQERTSGRGYEQYF	TGCGCCAGCAGCCAGGAAAGGACTAGCGGGAGGGGGTACGAGCAGTACTTC
TRBV10-1	TRBJ2-3	once	TRBD2	CASSGRARGGTDTQYF	TGCGCCAGCAGTGGCCGGGCTCGGGGGGGCACAGATACGCAGTATTTT
TRBV7-9	TRBJ2-5	.	.	CASSFNSGWEETQYF	TGTGCCAGCAGCTTTAATAGCGGATGGGAGGAGACCCAGTACTTC
TRBV2	TRBJ1-1	.	TRBD1	CASSVRTGLNTEAFF	TGTGCCAGCAGTGTCAGGACAGGACTGAACACTGAAGCTTTCTTT
TRBV7-3	TRBJ2-7	.	.	CASSLASNYEQYF	TGTGCCAGCAGCTTAGCTAGCAACTACGAGCAGTACTTC
TRBV2	TRBJ1-2	.	.	CASKITWQGYTF	TGTGCCAGCAAGATCACCTGGCAGGGCTACACCTTC
TRBV5-1	TRBJ2-7	.	.	CASSLGQPPYEQYF	TGCGCCAGCAGCTTGGGACAGCCGCCCTACGAGCAGTACTTC